This is a list of T cell receptor beta chains from one sample in a study of cytomegalovirus exposure and HLA in healthy donors. Repertoires were generated with immunoSEQ multiplex PCR, while TCRdb's copy carries only in-frame clones and drops some. Of 180,000 or so clones in the sample, approximately 79% were seen once. The sample was PBMCs. The receptors come from a man aged 50 or older in good health and CMV-seropositive. Both conserved end residues are part of each CDR3. D genes are given only for firm matches. Rows give clone size only sometimes, using once, few, many, or a class for an expanded clone.

j_call d_call clone_size v_call cdr3_aa cdr3_nt
TRBJ1-3 TRBD1 NA TRBV6-6 CASSYRTGGLGNTIYF TGTGCCAGCAGTTATAGGACAGGGGGGCTGGGAAACACCATATATTTT
TRBJ1-6 NA NA TRBV28 CASSFGGYNSPLHF TGTGCCAGCAGTTTCGGGGGTTATAATTCACCCCTCCACTTT
TRBJ2-1 TRBD1 NA TRBV5-1 CASSLATGEKDEQFF TGCGCCAGCAGCTTGGCTACAGGGGAGAAGGATGAGCAGTTCTTC
TRBJ1-6 TRBD1 NA TRBV2 CASSRDRKNSPLHF TGTGCCAGCAGCAGGGACAGAAAGAATTCACCCCTCCACTTT
TRBJ2-7 NA NA TRBV28 CASSSPGQITYEQYF TGTGCCAGCAGTTCGCCGGGACAAATCACCTACGAGCAGTACTTC
TRBJ2-7 NA few TRBV27 CASSLSRRQGRVEQYF TGTGCCAGCAGTTTATCGAGGCGGCAGGGCAGGGTCGAGCAGTACTTC
TRBJ1-5 NA NA TRBV2 CASSAHRTPNQPQHF TGTGCCAGCAGCGCCCATCGGACACCGAATCAGCCCCAGCATTTT
TRBJ1-2 NA once TRBV6-5 CASSVGGAYGYTF TGTGCCAGCAGCGTGGGAGGAGCCTATGGCTACACCTTC
TRBJ1-4 NA few TRBV6-1 CASSAYIGAEKLFF TGTGCCAGCAGTGCCTATATAGGAGCGGAAAAACTGTTTTTT
TRBJ2-1 TRBD1 once TRBV6-1 CATPYDRGLGDEQFF TGTGCCACCCCTTACGACAGGGGGCTGGGGGATGAGCAGTTCTTC
TRBJ2-2 TRBD2 NA TRBV19 CAAGVAGGTGELFF TGTGCCGCAGGGGTAGCGGGGGGCACCGGGGAGCTGTTTTTT
TRBJ2-1 TRBD2 NA TRBV7-9 CASSLWTRNNEQFF TGTGCCAGCAGCTTATGGACTAGGAATAATGAGCAGTTCTTC
TRBJ1-6 NA NA TRBV18 CASSDSNNSPLHF TGTGCCAGCTCCGACAGCAATAATTCACCCCTCCACTTT
TRBJ2-2 TRBD2 NA TRBV19 CASKASGGLSTGELFF TGTGCCAGTAAGGCCAGCGGGGGACTGAGCACCGGGGAGCTGTTTTTT
TRBJ2-3 TRBD2 NA TRBV27 CASSPDQVTAGTDTQYF TGTGCCAGCAGCCCCGATCAGGTTACAGCGGGGACAGATACGCAGTATTTT
TRBJ2-1 NA NA TRBV29-1 CSVSPPRGVSYNEQFF TGCAGCGTCTCTCCTCCTCGCGGGGTCTCCTACAATGAGCAGTTCTTC
TRBJ1-2 NA NA TRBV27 CASLKGWHGYTF TGTGCCAGTCTTAAGGGGTGGCATGGCTACACCTTC
TRBJ1-2 NA NA TRBV28 CASIPNGLGGYTF TGTGCCAGCATTCCCAATGGACTGGGGGGCTACACCTTC
TRBJ2-2 TRBD1 NA TRBV19 CASSPQWTGGELFF TGTGCCAGTAGTCCACAATGGACAGGCGGGGAGCTGTTTTTT
TRBJ1-2 NA NA TRBV28 CASSLISLDLSDGYTF TGTGCCAGCAGTTTAATTAGCCTGGATTTGAGCGATGGCTACACCTTC
TRBJ2-1 TRBD2 NA TRBV6-4 CASSLSGGAPYNEQFF TGTGCCAGCAGTCTTAGCGGGGGGGCCCCCTACAATGAGCAGTTCTTC
TRBJ2-2 TRBD1 NA TRBV28 CASSPTGNGELFF TGTGCCAGCAGTCCGACAGGGAACGGGGAGCTGTTTTTT
TRBJ2-5 TRBD1 NA TRBV18 CASSPGTGETQYF TGTGCCAGCTCACCTGGGACAGGGGAGACCCAGTACTTC
TRBJ2-2 TRBD2 NA TRBV9 CASSVEGTSGNTGELFF TGTGCCAGCAGCGTAGAAGGGACTAGCGGGAACACCGGGGAGCTGTTTTTT
TRBJ2-1 NA NA TRBV9 CASSVSGDISYNEQFF TGTGCCAGCAGCGTCTCCGGTGATATCTCCTACAATGAGCAGTTCTTC
TRBJ1-3 NA NA TRBV4-1 CASSQNIPVGGSGNTIYF TGCGCCAGCAGCCAAAATATACCGGTAGGAGGGTCTGGAAACACCATATATTTT
TRBJ2-2 NA once TRBV7-6 CASSLDWNTGELFF TGTGCCAGCAGCTTAGACTGGAACACCGGGGAGCTGTTTTTT
TRBJ1-5 NA once TRBV7-2 CASSATLQPQHF TGTGCCAGCAGCGCGACTCTCCAGCCCCAGCATTTT
TRBJ1-2 NA NA TRBV5-8 CASSEGDYGYTF TGTGCCAGCAGCGAAGGGGACTATGGCTACACCTTC
TRBJ1-1 NA NA TRBV5-5 CASSFTGNTEAFF TGTGCCAGCAGCTTTACAGGGAACACTGAAGCTTTCTTT
TRBJ2-5 TRBD2 NA TRBV7-2 CASSLASTSVETQYF TGTGCCAGCAGCTTAGCTTCCACTAGCGTGGAGACCCAGTACTTC
TRBJ1-2 NA NA TRBV6-4 CASSASFTDRGYTF TGTGCCAGCAGTGCCTCCTTCACAGACAGGGGCTACACCTTC
TRBJ1-2 NA NA TRBV19 CASSPPQGYGYTF TGTGCCAGTAGTCCCCCTCAGGGCTATGGCTACACCTTC
TRBJ2-5 TRBD1 NA TRBV5-6 CASSSGTAETQYF TGTGCCAGCAGCTCTGGGACAGCAGAGACCCAGTACTTC
TRBJ1-2 NA once TRBV4-2 CASSQESGGGYTF TGTGCCAGCAGCCAAGAAAGCGGGGGTGGCTACACCTTC
TRBJ2-5 TRBD2 NA TRBV6-1 CASSQTSGVQETQYF TGTGCCAGCAGTCAGACTAGCGGAGTACAAGAGACCCAGTACTTC
TRBJ1-6 TRBD1 NA TRBV27 CASSLSGQYNSPLHF TGTGCCAGCAGTTTATCGGGACAGTATAATTCACCCCTCCACTTT
TRBJ2-1 TRBD2 NA TRBV5-1 CASSPGGRGGFRSYNEQFF TGCGCCAGCAGCCCCGGGGGGCGGGGGGGCTTCCGCTCCTACAATGAGCAGTTCTTC
TRBJ1-6 NA NA TRBV28 CASSRTGWSYNSPLHF TGTGCCAGCTCTAGGACGGGGTGGTCCTATAATTCACCCCTCCACTTT
TRBJ2-7 NA once TRBV7-2 CASRSIRSSYEQYF TGTGCCAGCCGTAGCATACGGAGCTCCTACGAGCAGTACTTC
TRBJ1-3 NA NA TRBV4-3 CASSPATGSGNTIYF TGCGCCAGCAGCCCAGCTACAGGGAGTGGAAACACCATATATTTT
TRBJ2-3 NA few TRBV18 CASSPPVNTDTQYF TGTGCCAGCTCACCACCCGTAAACACAGATACGCAGTATTTT
TRBJ1-1 NA NA TRBV7-2 CASSSTRQSTEAFF TGTGCCAGCAGCTCGACCCGACAGAGCACTGAAGCTTTCTTT
TRBJ2-5 NA NA TRBV15 CATSVRPTAQETQYF TGTGCCACCAGCGTCAGACCGACAGCCCAAGAGACCCAGTACTTC
TRBJ1-6 TRBD1 NA TRBV5-1 CASSLDRPENNSPLHF TGCGCCAGTAGCTTGGACAGGCCCGAAAATAATTCACCCCTCCACTTT
TRBJ1-2 NA once TRBV5-4 CASSLGLGVYGYTF TGTGCCAGCAGCTTGGGTTTAGGGGTCTATGGCTACACCTTC
TRBJ1-1 NA NA TRBV29-1 CSVAGGRTEAFF TGCAGCGTTGCTGGGGGGAGGACTGAAGCTTTCTTT
TRBJ2-7 TRBD1 NA TRBV7-8 CASSPRRGQGYEQYF TGTGCCAGCAGCCCCCGCCGAGGACAGGGCTACGAGCAGTACTTC
TRBJ1-3 NA few TRBV28 CASSLWGRGNGNTIYF TGTGCCAGCAGTTTATGGGGCAGGGGAAATGGAAACACCATATATTTT
TRBJ1-6 NA NA TRBV9 CASSVGGSNSPLHF TGTGCCAGCAGCGTTGGGGGGTCTAATTCACCCCTCCACTTT
TRBJ1-2 TRBD1 NA TRBV27 CASSRRLGTGNNYGYTF TGTGCCAGCAGTCGCCGCCTTGGGACAGGAAATAACTATGGCTACACCTTC
TRBJ1-5 NA NA TRBV28 CASSLMRGLGNQPQHF TGTGCCAGCAGTTTGATGAGGGGGTTGGGCAATCAGCCCCAGCATTTT
TRBJ2-5 NA NA TRBV28 CASRNSPGARWETQYF TGTGCCAGCAGAAACAGCCCGGGAGCAAGATGGGAGACCCAGTACTTC
TRBJ1-1 NA few TRBV5-6 CASSLGLRENTEAFF TGTGCCAGCAGCTTGGGCCTCAGGGAGAACACTGAAGCTTTCTTT
TRBJ2-5 TRBD2 NA TRBV7-6 CASRFGTSKQETQYF TGTGCCAGCAGATTCGGGACTAGCAAGCAAGAGACCCAGTACTTC
TRBJ2-1 TRBD2 NA TRBV5-4 CASSLAGPSEQFF TGTGCCAGCAGCTTAGCGGGGCCCAGTGAGCAGTTCTTC
TRBJ2-2 NA NA TRBV27 CASSPTQGGGELFF TGTGCCAGCAGCCCGACCCAGGGAGGCGGGGAGCTGTTTTTT
TRBJ2-2 TRBD2 once TRBV19 CGAGGFGTGELFF TGTGGGGCGGGGGGCTTCGGCACCGGGGAGCTGTTTTTT
TRBJ1-1 NA few TRBV28 CASSFGGAVNTEAFF TGTGCCAGCAGTTTTGGGGGGGCGGTAAACACTGAAGCTTTCTTT